The entry below describes one T cell receptor (beta chain). What it binds is unknown. Unique molecular identifiers were present in the TCR beta cDNA libraries. T cells numbering 1 to 10 million yielded 450,000 to 500,000 cDNA molecules. TCRdb itself ran the PCR reads through MiXCR, one entry per CDR3 protein. The sample holds over 150,000 distinct CDR3 sequences, approximately 30% seen once. The data belong to a study of post-analysis software for immune sequencing data. Study-wide context: The study covered relapsing-remitting, secondary progressive and progressive-relapsing courses of multiple sclerosis.

Study observations and caveats: Among 4 or 5 TRBV segments more frequent in patients than controls were TRBV5-6, TRBV5-1 and TRBV20-1. Controls showed significantly higher normalized Chao1 diversity than did multiple sclerosis patients. The F measure placed samples prepared in the same batch into strongly shared clusters.

The germline V gene encodes CDR1 SGHTA and CDR2 FQGNSA. The CDR3 sequence is 15 residues long. J gave up 5 bases and V 2 bases, and 6 bases lay outside the gene matches. Sequenced sample: blood. J is TRBJ2-4 and V is TRBV7-2; 7 positions match TRBD1. The source is a girl aged 10 to 17 with multiple sclerosis. The chain's CDR3 is CASSLFPGQQNIQYF. The CDR3, as DNA: TGTGCCAGCAGCTTATTTCCGGGACAGCAAAACATTCAGTACTTC.